This entry lists 21 T cell receptor beta chains sequenced from one sample in a study of ipilimumab plus nivolumab after autologous stem cell transplantation (dated by TCRdb to about 2021). The library was built by means of the immunoSEQ multiplex PCR assay. TCRdb holds this immuneACCESS table with in-frame rearrangements only. Some clones are missing; in checked studies, unresolved V genes explain under half, and the rest has no known cause. Here the sample has about 5,000 clones; around 66% occur a single time. In total, the top ten clones hold 28% of the sample. The sample was PBMCs, taken in a trial of ipilimumab plus nivolumab as post-transplant consolidation. The receptor source for this set is a male donor with multiple myeloma.

As regards this clone: This likely reflects a read error, since a far larger clone is one base away. Other DNA sequences in the sample encode the same CDR3. The CDR3 nucleotides are TGTGCCAGCAGCCAAGATAGGGCTGGGACGACCGGGGAGCTGTTTTTT. Translated, it gives CASSQDRAGTTGELFF. The V gene is TRBV7-9, the J gene TRBJ2-2; D is possibly TRBD1 or TRBD2 (5 bases each). The ends were cut back, 5 bases at V and 5 bases at J, with 18 bases in the middle. The length of the CDR3 is 16 residues. Germline CDR1 SEHNR, CDR2 FQNEAQ (reference sequence).

Here the CDR3 DNA reads TGTGCCAGCAGCCCGCAGCGGGGAACCAACTATGGCTACACCTTC. Translation: CASSPQRGTNYGYTF. The chain carries TRBV7-6 and TRBJ1-2; unclear D gene. The CDR3 covers 15 residues. Trimming removed 5 bases at V and 2 bases at J, with 15 bases between. Germline V CDR1 and CDR2: SGHVS, FNYEAQ.

This clone was seen more than once but under ten times. The chain joins TRBV7-9 to TRBJ1-4; D gene unclear. CDR3 length equals 15 residues. The V and J ends lost 2 bases and 8 bases respectively, with 15 bases between them. Per germline, CDR1 SEHNR and CDR2 FQNEAQ (reference sequence). The CDR3: CASSLYPREGEKLFF. CDR3 DNA: TGTGCCAGCAGCTTATATCCTCGGGAAGGGGAAAAACTGTTTTTT.

The chain is built from TRBV11-2 and TRBJ2-2, with D unresolved. CDR1 and CDR2 from the germline V gene are SGHAT and FQNNGV. The CDR3 consists of 14 residues. V gave up 7 bases and J gave up 4 bases, with 13 bases separating them. The DNA of the CDR3 is TGTGCCAGCACGGGTGCCGGTGGCACCGGGGAGCTGTTTTTT. Its translation: CASTGAGGTGELFF.

This rearrangement joins TRBV5-6 to TRBJ2-1; D is uncertain. Germline V lookup: CDR1 SGHDT, CDR2 YYEEEE. Trimming removed 6 bases from V and 0 bases from J, with 10 bases in between. The CDR3 runs 14 residues. The CDR3 loop reads CASMPRSSYNEQFF. The DNA for the CDR3 is TGTGCCAGCATGCCGCGAAGCTCCTACAATGAGCAGTTCTTC.

V and J are TRBV6-1 and TRBJ1-2; 9 bases match TRBD1. Unmatched junction bases numbered 5, after V lost 6 bases and J lost 3 bases. The germline V gene encodes CDR1 MNHNS and CDR2 SASEGT. CDR3 length: 14 amino acids. The CDR3 spells CASRGTGLDYGYTF. DNA for the CDR3: TGTGCCAGCAGGGGGACAGGGTTAGACTATGGCTACACCTTC.

The V and J genes are TRBV9 and TRBJ2-3; weak D call: TRBD1 (5 bases). CDR3 length equals 12 residues. Per germline, CDR1 SGDLS and CDR2 YYNGEE. Trimming stripped 0 bases from V and 9 bases from J, with 8 bases between. The CDR3 spells CASSVGAGTQYF. The CDR3 DNA sequence: TGTGCCAGCAGCGTAGGGGCAGGGACGCAGTATTTT.

The V call is TRBV5-1, the J call TRBJ2-1, with TRBD2 matching over 8 bases. CDR1 and CDR2 from the germline V gene are SGHRS and YFSETQ. The ends lost 2 bases at V and 10 bases at J; junction bases unmatched: 5. This CDR3 contains 13 residues. The CDR3: CASSFGVAGEQFF. Written as DNA, the CDR3 is TGCGCCAGCAGCTTTGGGGTAGCGGGAGAGCAGTTCTTC.

The chain joins TRBV5-1 to TRBJ2-2, with D possibly matching TRBD2 (5 bases). Germline loops: CDR1 SGHRS, CDR2 YFSETQ. The CDR3 totals 14 residues. Trimming removed 0 bases at V and 8 bases at J, with 11 bases between. CDR3 DNA: TGCGCCAGCAGCTTGGTCCCCGGGGTTGGGGAGCTGTTTTTT. This codes for CASSLVPGVGELFF.

The chain recombines TRBV9 with TRBJ2-2, with D perhaps TRBD2 (6 bases). V lost 0 bases and J 2 bases, leaving 14 bases between the germline ends. Germline CDR1 reads SGDLS; CDR2 reads YYNGEE. The CDR3 has 17 residues. DNA of the CDR3: TGTGCCAGCAGCGTAGAAGCGTACGGGACTAACACCGGGGAGCTGTTTTTT. Its translation is CASSVEAYGTNTGELFF.

Turning to this clone: Other DNA variants within this sample encode the same CDR3. The V gene is TRBV6-5, the J gene TRBJ2-7; 8 nucleotides agree with TRBD2. The ends lost 5 bases at V and 7 bases at J; junction bases unmatched: 10. CDR1 and CDR2 from the germline V gene are MNHEY and SVGAGI. This CDR3 spans 14 amino acids. The CDR3 DNA reads TGTGCCAGCAGTCGGCTAGCGGGCTCTTGGGAGCAGTACTTC. Translated: CASSRLAGSWEQYF.

V and J are TRBV25-1 and TRBJ1-2; 8 bases match TRBD1. With 6 bases clipped from V and 4 bases from J, the junction kept 7 bases outside the gene matches. The CDR3 runs to 14 residues. CDR1 is MGHDK and CDR2 is SYGVNS in the germline V gene. In nucleotides, the CDR3 is TGTGCCAGCAGCCCGACAGGGGACCCCTATGGCTACACCTTC. The encoded protein is CASSPTGDPYGYTF.

This clone has a single count. The chain uses TRBV5-1 and TRBJ2-2; weak D call: TRBD1 (5 bases). CDR1 SGHRS and CDR2 YFSETQ come from the germline V gene. Trimming left V 2 bases short and J 5 bases short, with 13 bases between. The CDR3 is 15 residues long. This CDR3 reads CASSFGQAGTGELFF. CDR3 coding DNA: TGCGCCAGCAGCTTCGGCCAAGCAGGGACCGGGGAGCTGTTTTTT.

This clone was detected a few times. The J gene is TRBJ1-2, the V gene TRBV29-1; a possible D gene is TRBD1 (5 bases). The CDR3 totals 13 residues. The germline V and J ends were trimmed by 6 bases and 7 bases, with 18 bases remaining between them. From germline, CDR1 is SQVTM and CDR2 ANQGSEA. The CDR3 loop is CSVKTEGWSGYTF. CDR3 in DNA: TGCAGCGTCAAGACGGAGGGGTGGAGTGGCTACACCTTC.

This clone was counted only a few times. The chain recombines TRBV9 with TRBJ1-3; D perhaps matches TRBD1 (6 bases). Per the germline V gene, CDR1 is SGDLS and CDR2 is YYNGEE. The CDR3 spans 15 residues. V lost 3 bases and J lost 3, with 13 bases in between. CDR3 sequence (DNA): TGTGCCAGCAGCGGAGGACAGTCCGGTGGAAACACCATATATTTT. Encoded protein: CASSGGQSGGNTIYF.

The rearrangement links TRBV6-5 to TRBJ2-5, with 8 bases that match TRBD1. The CDR3 has 14 residues. V lost 7 bases to trimming and J lost 6 bases; unmatched junction nucleotides: 10. From germline, CDR1 is MNHEY and CDR2 SVGAGI. CDR3 in amino acids: CASTETGVSQTQYF. The CDR3, as DNA: TGTGCCAGCACCGAGACAGGGGTCAGCCAGACCCAGTACTTC.

The chain joins TRBV7-7 to TRBJ1-3; no clear D. From germline, CDR1 is SSHAT and CDR2 FNYEAQ (reference sequence). There are 16 residues in the CDR3. V was pared by 5 bases and J by 4 bases, with 18 bases between. CDR3 amino acids: CASSNGPTQAGNTIYF. The CDR3 region has the DNA TGTGCCAGCAGCAACGGACCGACCCAGGCCGGAAACACCATATATTTT.

The rearrangement uses TRBV14 and TRBJ2-7; no clear D. The V end was cut by 4 bases, the J end by 4 bases, with 8 bases between. This CDR3 spans 12 amino acids. Germline loops: CDR1 SGHDN, CDR2 FVKESK. For the CDR3, the DNA is TGTGCCAGCAGCCCCTCAAATTACGAGCAGTACTTC. Amino acids: CASSPSNYEQYF.

This clone appeared once. The chain couples TRBV4-1 to TRBJ1-1; 7 positions match TRBD1. This CDR3 is 14 amino acids long. Trimming cost V 4 bases and J 6 bases; bases outside gene matches: 8. Germline V gene data show CDR1 as MGHRA and CDR2 as YSYEKL. Here the CDR3 DNA reads TGCGCCAGCAGCCCTAGGCAGGGGGTCGCTGAAGCTTTCTTT. Amino acid sequence: CASSPRQGVAEAFF.

The gene calls are TRBV5-6 and TRBJ2-3; 7 bases align to TRBD2. V lost 5 bases and J lost 9; bases outside the gene matches: 12. This CDR3 region has 14 residues. Germline-derived CDR1 and CDR2 are SGHDT and YYEEEE. The CDR3 sequence: CASSRGGARGTQYF. The CDR3 nucleotides are TGTGCCAGCAGTAGGGGAGGGGCACGAGGCACGCAGTATTTT.

The J gene is TRBJ2-7, the V gene TRBV28; TRBD1 aligns across 8 bases. From germline, CDR1 is MDHEN and CDR2 SYDVKM. Unmatched junction bases numbered 3, after V lost 1 base and J lost 1 base. This CDR3 is 15 amino acids long. The CDR3 nucleotides read TGTGCCAGCAGTTTATCCCGACAGGGGTCCTACGAGCAGTACTTC. Amino acid sequence: CASSLSRQGSYEQYF.